Listed below are T cell receptor beta chains from one sample, sequenced in a study of T cell responses to AZD1222 COVID-19 vaccine. Sequenced by immunoSEQ multiplex PCR; TCRdb stores in-frame clones only, minus some. This table has roughly 170,000 clones, approximately 94% appearing once. The sample consisted of peripheral blood, taken 28 days after the second AZD1222 dose. The receptors shown here come from an adult who received the AZD1222 COVID-19 vaccine. Each CDR3 is given with its conserved first and last residue. The D gene is left open where the match is weak. The size entry is marked missing in some rows and otherwise reads once, few, many or a size class.

j_call,v_call,clone_size,d_call,cdr3_nt,cdr3_aa
TRBJ1-2,TRBV6-5,NA,TRBD1,TGTGCCAGCAGTCCCCTCCTCGGACAGGGTTATGGCTACACCTTC,CASSPLLGQGYGYTF
TRBJ1-2,TRBV2,NA,NA,TGTGCCAGCGACGATGAACAGGGCTGGTACAACTATGGCTACACCTTC,CASDDEQGWYNYGYTF
TRBJ1-6,TRBV28,NA,NA,TGTGCCAGCACCGGGGGTGCGGGTTCACCCCTCCACTTT,CASTGGAGSPLHF
TRBJ2-1,TRBV7-3,NA,TRBD1,TGTGCCAGCAGCATCGGACAGGGTCACAATGAGCAGTTCTTC,CASSIGQGHNEQFF
TRBJ2-1,TRBV6-4,NA,NA,TGTGCCAGCAGTGCGCGCGCCGGGGTATGGGGGGACCAGAGGTACAATGAGCAGTTCTTC,CASSARAGVWGDQRYNEQFF
TRBJ2-7,TRBV29-1,NA,TRBD2,TGCAGCGTTGAGACTGGGACTAGCGGACCCTACGAGCAGTACTTC,CSVETGTSGPYEQYF
TRBJ1-2,TRBV27,NA,NA,TGTGCCAGCAGTTTGGGGTGGGCGACAGCTCCTCTAGGAGGCTACACCTTC,CASSLGWATAPLGGYTF
TRBJ2-7,TRBV7-9,NA,NA,TGTGCCAGCAGCTCCGGTTCGGTAGAGCAGTACTTC,CASSSGSVEQYF
TRBJ1-2,TRBV27,NA,NA,TGTGCCAGCAGTTCGACGCCGGGCCTACTAAGGGACTATGGCTACACCTTC,CASSSTPGLLRDYGYTF
TRBJ2-5,TRBV7-2,NA,NA,TGTGCCAGCAGCTTAGTATTAGACCAAGAGACCCAGTACTTC,CASSLVLDQETQYF
TRBJ2-7,TRBV12-3/TRBV12-4,once,NA,TGTGCCAGCAGTTTACCGGGGGGCCACGAGCAGTACTTC,CASSLPGGHEQYF
TRBJ1-1,TRBV5-4,NA,NA,TGTGCCAGCAGCTTGGAATCGGGGGCAAGCGCAGCTTTCTTT,CASSLESGASAAFF